The 11 T cell receptor beta chains listed next were all sequenced from one sample in a study of cytomegalovirus exposure and HLA in healthy donors. With 60 Vbeta and 13 Jbeta primers, the PCR was carried out. The assay was immunoSEQ multiplex PCR, and TCRdb's table has in-frame clones only and misses some. Of roughly 150,000 clones detected, around 75% appear once; the ten largest clones hold around 3%. Sequencing was done on a sample of PBMCs. Receptors originate from a woman aged 45-60 years in good health and CMV-seropositive.

The chain has TRBV6-6 and TRBJ2-7; 9 bases map to TRBD1. J gave up 4 bases and V 6 bases, and 4 bases lay outside the gene matches. CDR1 is MNHNY, CDR2 SVGAGI, per germline (reference sequence). The CDR3 consists of 13 residues. For the CDR3, the DNA is TGTGCCAGCAGGGGGACAGGGAGGTACGAGCAGTACTTC. Amino acid sequence: CASRGTGRYEQYF.

CDR3 residues: CASIRSAGMNTEAFF. The DNA of the CDR3 is TGTGCCAGTATCCGAAGCGCAGGGATGAACACTGAAGCTTTCTTT. The gene calls are TRBV6-1 and TRBJ1-1, with D perhaps TRBD1 (5 bases). Per the germline V gene, CDR1 is MNHNS and CDR2 is SASEGT. Trimming pared 9 bases from V and 0 bases from J, leaving 17 bases between. The CDR3 has 15 amino acids.

V is TRBV6-5 and J is TRBJ2-7; a possible D gene is TRBD1 (6 bases). V was clipped by 4 bases and J by 3 bases, with 13 bases between them. This CDR3 has 14 residues. CDR1 and CDR2 (germline): MNHEY, SVGAGI. The CDR3 spells CASSSIEGDYEQYF. The DNA of the CDR3 is TGTGCCAGCAGTTCGATTGAGGGGGACTACGAGCAGTACTTC.

The chain couples TRBV2 to TRBJ2-5; TRBD2 matches 12 bases. The CDR3 runs to 15 residues. CDR1 is SNHLY and CDR2 is FYNNEI in the germline V gene. J lost 4 bases, V lost 6 bases, and 6 bases had no gene match. This CDR3 is CASSLAGGSGETQYF. DNA for the CDR3: TGTGCCAGCAGCCTAGCGGGGGGGTCTGGAGAGACCCAGTACTTC.

The rearrangement uses TRBV30 and TRBJ2-1; D might be TRBD2 (5 bases). This CDR3 comprises 13 residues. CDR1 and CDR2 (germline): GTSNPN, SVGIG (reference sequence). Trimming pared 4 bases from V and 3 bases from J, leaving 10 bases between. Here the CDR3 DNA reads TGTGCCTGGACGGAGCGGATCTACAATGAGCAGTTCTTC. As protein: CAWTERIYNEQFF.

The chain employs TRBV10-3 and TRBJ2-3, with 9 positions matching TRBD2. Germline V gives CDR1 ENHRY, CDR2 SYGVKD. With V trimmed by 10 bases and J by 1 base, 3 bases remained unmatched. The length of the CDR3 is 13 residues. The CDR3 region is CATVAGGTDTQYF. CDR3 DNA sequence: TGTGCCACCGTAGCGGGGGGCACAGATACGCAGTATTTT.

The chain carries TRBV5-7 and TRBJ2-7; maybe TRBD1 (6 bases). TRBV5-7 is marked as an open reading frame, function uncertain. The CDR3 is 16 amino acids. With 4 bases removed from V and 3 bases from J, the gap between germline ends came to 20 bases. Here the CDR3 reads CASSQGCRYPSYEQYF. The DNA for the CDR3 is TGTGCCAGCAGCCAGGGGTGTCGGTACCCAAGCTACGAGCAGTACTTC.

DNA of the CDR3: TGTGCCAGCAGTTTTTACCGGGGACAGCAAGAGACCCAGTACTTC. Its translation: CASSFYRGQQETQYF. This sequence joins TRBV2 and TRBJ2-5; 7 nucleotides match TRBD1. The CDR3 covers 15 residues. V shed 5 bases, J shed 2 bases, and the junction held 8 bases outside the gene matches. The germline V gene encodes CDR1 SNHLY and CDR2 FYNNEI.

In this sample, this clone turned up a few times. The rearrangement joins TRBV7-8 to TRBJ2-7; a possible D gene is TRBD1 (6 bases). Germline V gene sequence: CDR1 SGHVS, CDR2 FQNEAQ. The CDR3 contains 13 residues. V was clipped by 4 bases and J by 9 bases, with 16 bases between them. The CDR3: CASSYGRDTRQYF. CDR3 sequence (DNA): TGTGCCAGCAGCTACGGCCGGGACACCCGGCAGTACTTC.

The chain joins TRBV5-1 to TRBJ2-5, with 8 bases aligning to TRBD1. Germline CDR1 reads SGHRS; CDR2 reads YFSETQ. With 1 base clipped from V and 5 bases from J, the junction kept 7 bases outside the gene matches. The CDR3 covers 15 residues. The CDR3 bases are TGCGCCAGCAGCTTGTTGGGGACAGGAGGGGAGACCCAGTACTTC. It encodes CASSLLGTGGETQYF.

The chain uses TRBV6-1 and TRBJ2-7; 7 bases align to TRBD1. With V trimmed by 4 bases and J by 7 bases, 16 bases remained unmatched. CDR3 length equals 16 residues. Germline V gene sequence: CDR1 MNHNS, CDR2 SASEGT. The DNA for the CDR3 is TGTGCCAGCAGTGTCCCCCAGGCAGGGGGAAGCCGGGAGCAGTACTTC. Translation: CASSVPQAGGSREQYF.